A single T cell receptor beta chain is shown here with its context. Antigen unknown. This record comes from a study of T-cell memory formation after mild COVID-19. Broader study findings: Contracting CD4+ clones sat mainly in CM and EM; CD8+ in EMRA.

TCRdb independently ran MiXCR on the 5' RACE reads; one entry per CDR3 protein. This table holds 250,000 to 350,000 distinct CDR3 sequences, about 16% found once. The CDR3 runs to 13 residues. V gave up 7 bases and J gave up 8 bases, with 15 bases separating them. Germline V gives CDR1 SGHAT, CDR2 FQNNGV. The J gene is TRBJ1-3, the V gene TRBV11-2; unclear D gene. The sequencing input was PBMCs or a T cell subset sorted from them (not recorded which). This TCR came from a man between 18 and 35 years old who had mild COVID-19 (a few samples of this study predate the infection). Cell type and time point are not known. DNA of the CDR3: TGTGCCAGCAACCTCCGGCGATCGGACACCATATATTTT. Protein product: CASNLRRSDTIYF. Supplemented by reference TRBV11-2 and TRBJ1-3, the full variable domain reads EAGVAQSPRYKIIEKRQSVAFWCNPISGHATLYWYQQILGQGPKLLIQFQNNGVVDDSQLPKDRFSAERLKGVDSTLKIQPAKLEDSAVYLCASNLRRSDTIYFGEGSWLTVV.